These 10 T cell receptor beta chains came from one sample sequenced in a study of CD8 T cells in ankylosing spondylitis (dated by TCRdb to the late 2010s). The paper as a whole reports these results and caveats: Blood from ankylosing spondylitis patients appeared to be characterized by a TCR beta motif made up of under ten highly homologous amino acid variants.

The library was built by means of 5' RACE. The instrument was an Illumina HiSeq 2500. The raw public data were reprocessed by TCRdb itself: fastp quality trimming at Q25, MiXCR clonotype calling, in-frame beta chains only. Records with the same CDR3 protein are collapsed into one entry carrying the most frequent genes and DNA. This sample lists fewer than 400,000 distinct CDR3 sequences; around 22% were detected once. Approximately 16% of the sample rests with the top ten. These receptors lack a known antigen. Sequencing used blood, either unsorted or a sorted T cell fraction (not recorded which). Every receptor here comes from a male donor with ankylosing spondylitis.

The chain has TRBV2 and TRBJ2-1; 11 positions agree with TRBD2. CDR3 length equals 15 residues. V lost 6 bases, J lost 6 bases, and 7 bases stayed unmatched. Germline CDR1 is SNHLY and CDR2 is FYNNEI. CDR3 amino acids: CASSPLAGVGNEQFF. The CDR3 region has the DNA TGTGCCAGCAGCCCACTAGCGGGAGTTGGCAATGAGCAGTTCTTC.

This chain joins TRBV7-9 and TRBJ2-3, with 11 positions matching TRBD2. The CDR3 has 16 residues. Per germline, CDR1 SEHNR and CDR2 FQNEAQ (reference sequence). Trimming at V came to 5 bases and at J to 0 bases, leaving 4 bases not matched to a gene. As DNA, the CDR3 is TGTGCCAGCAGCCGTAGACTAGCGGGGAGCACAGATACGCAGTATTTT. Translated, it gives CASSRRLAGSTDTQYF.

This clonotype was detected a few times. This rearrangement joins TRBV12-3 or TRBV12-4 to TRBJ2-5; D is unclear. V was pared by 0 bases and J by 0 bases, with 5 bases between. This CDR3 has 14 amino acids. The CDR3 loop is CASSLAADQETQYF. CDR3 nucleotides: TGTGCCAGCAGTTTAGCGGCAGACCAAGAGACCCAGTACTTC.

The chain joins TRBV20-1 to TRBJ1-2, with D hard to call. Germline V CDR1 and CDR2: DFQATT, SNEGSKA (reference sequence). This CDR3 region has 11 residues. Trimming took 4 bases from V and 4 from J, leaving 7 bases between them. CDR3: CSAMSSYGYTF. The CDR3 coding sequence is TGCAGTGCTATGTCCAGCTATGGCTACACCTTC.

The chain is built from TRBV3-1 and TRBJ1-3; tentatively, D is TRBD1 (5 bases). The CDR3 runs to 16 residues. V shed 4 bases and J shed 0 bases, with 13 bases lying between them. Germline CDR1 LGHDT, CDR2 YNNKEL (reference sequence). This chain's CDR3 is CASSPTGLSSGNTIYF. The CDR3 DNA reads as TGTGCCAGCAGCCCTACGGGACTGTCCTCTGGAAACACCATATATTTT.

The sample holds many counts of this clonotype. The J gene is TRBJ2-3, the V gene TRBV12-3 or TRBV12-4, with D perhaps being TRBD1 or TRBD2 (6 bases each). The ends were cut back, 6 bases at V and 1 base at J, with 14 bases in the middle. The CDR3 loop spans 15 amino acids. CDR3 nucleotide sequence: TGTGCCAGCAGGTCCATGGAGGGGGGCACAGATACGCAGTATTTT. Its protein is CASRSMEGGTDTQYF.

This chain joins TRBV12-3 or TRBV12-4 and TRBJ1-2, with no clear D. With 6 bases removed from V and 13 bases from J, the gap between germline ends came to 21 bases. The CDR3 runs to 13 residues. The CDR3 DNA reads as TGTGCCAGCAGCCTTGCCAAACACCAGGTTGTCACCTTC. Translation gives CASSLAKHQVVTF.

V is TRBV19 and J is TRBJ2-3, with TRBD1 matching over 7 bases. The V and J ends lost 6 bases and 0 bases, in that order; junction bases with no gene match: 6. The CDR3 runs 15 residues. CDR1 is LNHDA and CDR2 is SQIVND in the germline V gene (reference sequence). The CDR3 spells CASRNPGQSTDTQYF. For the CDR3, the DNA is TGTGCCAGTAGAAATCCGGGACAGAGCACAGATACGCAGTATTTT.

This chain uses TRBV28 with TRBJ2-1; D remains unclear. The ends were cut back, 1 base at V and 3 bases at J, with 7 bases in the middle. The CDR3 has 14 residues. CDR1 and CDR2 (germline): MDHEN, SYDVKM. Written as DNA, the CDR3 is TGTGCCAGCAGTTTATTTGTATTCTACAATGAGCAGTTCTTC. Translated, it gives CASSLFVFYNEQFF.

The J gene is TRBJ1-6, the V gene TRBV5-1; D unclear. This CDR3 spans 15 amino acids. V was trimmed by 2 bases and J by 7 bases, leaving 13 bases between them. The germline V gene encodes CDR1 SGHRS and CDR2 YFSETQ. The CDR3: CASSFSPSGNSPLHF. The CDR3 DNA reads TGCGCCAGCAGCTTTAGCCCATCTGGGAATTCACCCCTCCACTTT.